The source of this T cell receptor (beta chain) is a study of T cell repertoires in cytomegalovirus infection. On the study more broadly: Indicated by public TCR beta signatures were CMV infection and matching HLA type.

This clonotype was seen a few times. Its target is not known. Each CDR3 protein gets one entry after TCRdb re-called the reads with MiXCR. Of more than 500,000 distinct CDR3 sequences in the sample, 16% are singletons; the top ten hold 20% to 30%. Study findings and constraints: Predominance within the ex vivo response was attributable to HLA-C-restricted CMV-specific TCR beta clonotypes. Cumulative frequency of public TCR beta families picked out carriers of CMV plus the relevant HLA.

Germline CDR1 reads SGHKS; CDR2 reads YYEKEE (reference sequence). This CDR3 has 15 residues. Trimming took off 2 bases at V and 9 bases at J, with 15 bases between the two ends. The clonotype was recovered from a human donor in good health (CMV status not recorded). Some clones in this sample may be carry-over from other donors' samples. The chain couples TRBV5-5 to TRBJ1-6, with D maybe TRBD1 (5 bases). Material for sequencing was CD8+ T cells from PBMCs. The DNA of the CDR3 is TGTGCCAGCAGCTTAGACAGAGACTGGAGTTCACCCCTCCACTTT. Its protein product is CASSLDRDWSSPLHF.